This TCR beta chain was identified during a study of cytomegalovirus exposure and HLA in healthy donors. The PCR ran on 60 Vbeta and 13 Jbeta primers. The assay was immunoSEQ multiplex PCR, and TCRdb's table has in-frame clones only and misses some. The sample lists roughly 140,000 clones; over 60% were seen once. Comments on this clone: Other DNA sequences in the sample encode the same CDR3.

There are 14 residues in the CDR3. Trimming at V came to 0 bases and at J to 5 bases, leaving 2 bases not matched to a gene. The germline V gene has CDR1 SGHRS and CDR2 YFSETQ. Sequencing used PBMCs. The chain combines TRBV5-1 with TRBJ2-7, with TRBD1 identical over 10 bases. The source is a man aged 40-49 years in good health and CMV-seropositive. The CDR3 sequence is CASSLGGQGDEQYF. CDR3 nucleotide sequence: TGCGCCAGCAGCTTGGGAGGACAGGGGGACGAGCAGTACTTC. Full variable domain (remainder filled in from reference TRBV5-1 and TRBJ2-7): KAGVTQTPRYLIKTRGQQVTLSCSPISGHRSVSWYQQTPGQGLQFLFEYFSETQRNKGNFPGRFSGRQFSNSRSEMNVSTLELGDSALYLCASSLGGQGDEQYFGPGTRLTVT.